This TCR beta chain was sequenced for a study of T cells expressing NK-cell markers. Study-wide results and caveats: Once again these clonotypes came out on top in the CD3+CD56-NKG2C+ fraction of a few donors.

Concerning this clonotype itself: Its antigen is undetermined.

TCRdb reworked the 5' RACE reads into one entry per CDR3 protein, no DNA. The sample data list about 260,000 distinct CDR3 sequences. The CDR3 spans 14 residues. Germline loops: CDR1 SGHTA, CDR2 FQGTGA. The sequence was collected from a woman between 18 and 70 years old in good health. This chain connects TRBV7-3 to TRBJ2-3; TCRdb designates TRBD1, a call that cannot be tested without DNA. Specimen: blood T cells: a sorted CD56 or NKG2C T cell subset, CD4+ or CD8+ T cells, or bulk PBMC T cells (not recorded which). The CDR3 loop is CASSPGQRADTQYF.